This is a list of T cell receptor beta chains from one sample in a study of blood T cell repertoires in COVID-19. Generated by immunoSEQ multiplex PCR, the TCRdb table keeps only in-frame clones and is missing some. The data hold 160,000 or so clones, with approximately 81% observed a single time. Sequenced material: PBMCs or T cells enriched from blood (not recorded which). Receptors originate from a woman in her 50s who had recovered from COVID-19. Each CDR3 is given with its conserved first and last residue. A D gene is named only where the DNA matches it firmly. A clone size is listed for some rows: how often the clone was seen (once, few, many), or a class if it is expanded.

clone size | J gene | V gene | D gene | CDR3 DNA | CDR3 protein
many | TRBJ1-1 | TRBV27 | - | TGTGCCAGCAGTTCACTCTATCGAACACAGGAAGCTTTCTTT | CASSSLYRTQEAFF
- | TRBJ2-4 | TRBV11-2 | - | TGTGCCAGCAGCTTAGATGTGGCTCCATACATTCAGTACTTC | CASSLDVAPYIQYF
once | TRBJ1-5 | TRBV5-8 | - | TGTGCCAGCAGCCCTCTGTCTTCGGGATTAGGCAATCAGCCCCAGCATTTT | CASSPLSSGLGNQPQHF
- | TRBJ2-7 | TRBV7-9 | - | TGTGCCAGCAGCTTTACCCCCGGCTACGAGCAGTACTTC | CASSFTPGYEQYF
- | TRBJ2-7 | TRBV7-9 | - | TGTGCCAGCAGCTTAATGGACACCTTGATCTCCTACGAGCAGTACTTC | CASSLMDTLISYEQYF
- | TRBJ1-5 | TRBV28 | TRBD1 | TGTGCCAGCAGTCCGGACAGGCGTACTCAGCCCCAGCATTTT | CASSPDRRTQPQHF
few | TRBJ2-3 | TRBV7-2 | - | TGTGCCAGCAGCTTGAACAGCAAGGATACGCAGTATTTT | CASSLNSKDTQYF
- | TRBJ2-3 | TRBV7-2 | - | TGTGCCAGCAGCTTAGAGGCCAGGGGATTCGATACGCAGTATTTT | CASSLEARGFDTQYF
- | TRBJ2-7 | TRBV29-1 | - | TGCAGCGCTTCCGACAGGGAGGCGTTCTACGAGCAGTACTTC | CSASDREAFYEQYF
- | TRBJ2-3 | TRBV4-3 | TRBD2 | TGCGCCAGCAGCCCTACTAGCGATCGCACAGATACGCAGTATTTT | CASSPTSDRTDTQYF
- | TRBJ1-2 | TRBV2 | TRBD1 | TGTGCCAGCCGGACAGGGGAGGCTAACTATGGCTACACCTTC | CASRTGEANYGYTF
- | TRBJ1-6 | TRBV6-1 | TRBD1 | TGTGCCAGCAGTGGGAGGACAGGGGTTAGCTCCTATAATTCACCCCTCCACTTT | CASSGRTGVSSYNSPLHF
- | TRBJ1-5 | TRBV28 | - | TGTGCCAGCAGTCCCCCATTAGTGCCCCAGCATTTT | CASSPPLVPQHF
once | TRBJ2-4 | TRBV28 | - | TGTGCCAGCAGTTTAGGAGGGTCCATAGCCAAAAACATTCAGTACTTC | CASSLGGSIAKNIQYF
- | TRBJ2-1 | TRBV2 | TRBD2 | TGTGCCAGCAGTGTATACGGGGGGAACAATGAGCAGTTCTTC | CASSVYGGNNEQFF
- | TRBJ1-6 | TRBV5-8 | - | TGTGCCAGCAGCTCCAGAGGCGCAAATTCACCCCTCCACTTT | CASSSRGANSPLHF
- | TRBJ2-5 | TRBV28 | TRBD1 | TGTGCCAGCAGTCCCTGGGACAGTGGGTACCAAGAGACCCAGTACTTC | CASSPWDSGYQETQYF
- | TRBJ2-3 | TRBV12-5 | - | TGTGCTAGTGGTTCGGGGACAACCACGCAGTATTTT | CASGSGTTTQYF
- | TRBJ1-1 | TRBV20-1 | TRBD1 | TGCAGTGCTAGTGAGGGGACAGGGTGGGAAACTTTCTTT | CSASEGTGWETFF
- | TRBJ2-3 | TRBV4-2 | TRBD2 | TGTGCCAGCAGCAGGTTACTAGCGGGGGGGTCAGATACGCAGTATTTT | CASSRLLAGGSDTQYF
- | TRBJ1-1 | TRBV5-6 | - | TGTGCCAGCAGCTTGGGTTCGGGATACGGGAAGACTGAAGCTTTCTTT | CASSLGSGYGKTEAFF
- | TRBJ1-6 | TRBV28 | TRBD1 | TGTGCCAGCAGGTCCGGGACAGGGGCGCCCCTCCACTTT | CASRSGTGAPLHF
- | TRBJ2-7 | TRBV20-1 | - | TGCAGTGCTCCCAGAGGGTACGAGCAGTACTTC | CSAPRGYEQYF
- | TRBJ2-7 | TRBV2 | - | TGTGCCAGCACAGCGGTGCTCTCCTCGGCCTACGAGCAGTACTTC | CASTAVLSSAYEQYF
- | TRBJ1-3 | TRBV4-2 | - | TGTGCCAGCAGCCAAGATTGGGCCAGGGCTGGAAACACCATATATTTT | CASSQDWARAGNTIYF
- | TRBJ2-1 | TRBV29-1 | TRBD1 | TGCAGCGGGGCGTGGACAGGGGACGATGAGCAGTTCTTC | CSGAWTGDDEQFF
- | TRBJ2-7 | TRBV5-5 | TRBD1 | TGTGCCAGCAGCCCACCGACAGGGGCGTACGAGCAGTACTTC | CASSPPTGAYEQYF
- | TRBJ1-4 | TRBV6-6 | - | TGTGCCAGCAGTCAGCCGGGACTTTCAGGCGAAAAACTGTTTTTT | CASSQPGLSGEKLFF
- | TRBJ2-3 | TRBV10-2 | - | TGCGCCAGCAGTGAGTCGCAGACAGGTGCTAGCACAGATACGCAGTATTTT | CASSESQTGASTDTQYF
few | TRBJ1-6 | TRBV3-1/TRBV3-2 | - | TGTGCCAGCAGCCAAGATTCGGGGTACCGATCACCCCTCCACTTT | CASSQDSGYRSPLHF
- | TRBJ2-2 | TRBV5-1 | TRBD2 | TGCGCCAGCAGTATGCTAGCGGCGAACACCGGGGAGCTGTTTTTT | CASSMLAANTGELFF
- | TRBJ1-1 | TRBV3-1/TRBV3-2 | - | TGTGCCAGCAGCCAAGGGGGAGGGGAGAACACTGAAGCTTTCTTT | CASSQGGGENTEAFF
- | TRBJ2-1 | TRBV5-5 | - | TGTGCCAGCAGCTTGGGGCAGGGGATCGACAATGAGCAGTTCTTC | CASSLGQGIDNEQFF
few | TRBJ2-5 | TRBV5-1 | TRBD2 | TGCGCCAGTACAACTAGCGGGGCTGAACAAGAGACCCAGTACTTC | CASTTSGAEQETQYF
- | TRBJ2-7 | TRBV27 | - | TGTGCTAGCAGGGCAGTCTCCTACGAGCAGTACTTC | CASRAVSYEQYF
once | TRBJ2-3 | TRBV7-9 | TRBD2 | TGTGCCAGCAGCTTAGGGGAGACGTTAGCGGGAGGCGCTGATACGCAGTATTTT | CASSLGETLAGGADTQYF
- | TRBJ2-3 | TRBV30 | - | TGCGATCAGATCGGGACATCCGAGGAAAGCACAGATACGCAGTATTTT | CDQIGTSEESTDTQYF
few | TRBJ1-1 | TRBV7-9 | - | TGTGCCAGCAGCTTTTACAGGGATGGCACTGAAGCTTTCTTT | CASSFYRDGTEAFF
- | TRBJ1-3 | TRBV4-2 | - | TGTGCCAGCAGCCAAGGAGGTGAACCTGGAAACACCATATATTTT | CASSQGGEPGNTIYF
- | TRBJ2-4 | TRBV2 | - | TGTGCCAGCAGCTTCACAGGGAATGGCATTCAGTACTTC | CASSFTGNGIQYF
- | TRBJ2-3 | TRBV2 | - | TGTGCCAGCACCATTTCGCAACAGAGAGATACGCAGTATTTT | CASTISQQRDTQYF
- | TRBJ2-5 | TRBV5-1 | - | TGCGCCAGCAGAACCGGGACAACCCAAGAGACCCAGTACTTC | CASRTGTTQETQYF
- | TRBJ2-2 | TRBV6-2/TRBV6-3 | - | TGTGCCAGCAGTTTGTCAGGGTCCACCGGGGAGCTGTTTTTT | CASSLSGSTGELFF
- | TRBJ2-2 | TRBV4-3 | - | TGCGCCAGCAGCCTGAGGCCTAGCGACACGAACACCGGGGAGCTGTTTTTT | CASSLRPSDTNTGELFF
- | TRBJ1-2 | TRBV5-1 | TRBD1 | TGCGCCAGCAGCATGTACCGGGACAGGGGATCTGGCTACACCTTC | CASSMYRDRGSGYTF
- | TRBJ2-7 | TRBV4-1 | TRBD2 | TGCGCCAGCAGCCAAGGGGTAGCGAGCGGGAGTGACGAGCAGTACTTC | CASSQGVASGSDEQYF
- | TRBJ2-1 | TRBV5-4 | - | TGTGCCAGCAGCTTGGCACTAGCAGCTTACAATGAGCAGTTCTTC | CASSLALAAYNEQFF